A selection of T cell receptor beta chains follows, all from one sample in a study of T cell changes during pregnancy in multiple sclerosis. Data came from immunoSEQ multiplex PCR; TCRdb stores just in-frame clones and leaves some out. Found here are tens of thousands of clones, roughly 91% of them singletons; the top ten hold 1% to 1.5%. The sequenced sample was peripheral blood, obtained after pregnancy. The receptors shown here come from a female donor in good health, enrolled as a control in a pregnancy study. Both conserved end residues are trimmed from each CDR3. The order of the fields is J gene, clone size, V gene, CDR3 protein. Size is omitted from some rows. Given values are once, few, many or a class for expanded clones.

>TRBJ2-6|-|TRBV30
AWSTGGVAGANVLT
>TRBJ1-5|-|TRBV19
ASSTDRGRNQPQH
>TRBJ1-1|-|TRBV27
ASSDRLNTEAF
>TRBJ1-1|-|TRBV7-9
ASSSRDRYTEAF
>TRBJ2-2|-|TRBV19
ASSRGGGAPGELF
>TRBJ1-6|few|TRBV2
ASSFDRGGFNSPLH
>TRBJ2-5|-|TRBV2
ASKLFERGGQETQY
>TRBJ2-1|-|TRBV10-3
ATVDLAGAYNEQF
>TRBJ2-1|-|TRBV25-1
ASSDWSSGGDEQF
>TRBJ2-7|-|TRBV11-3
ASSLDSHQWQYEQY
>TRBJ2-7|-|TRBV11-2
ASSLVGGAYEQY
>TRBJ2-6|once|TRBV4-3
ASSQDTGANVLT
>TRBJ2-5|-|TRBV7-3
ASSFSGGAPETQY
>TRBJ2-3|-|TRBV30
ARQILAGGRNTQY
>TRBJ1-6|-|TRBV6-4
ASSPGQGDWNSPLH
>TRBJ2-7|-|TRBV5-8
ASSLGDSSYEQY
>TRBJ1-2|-|TRBV30
AWNAAGGLGYT
>TRBJ2-5|-|TRBV4-3
ASSQVAAQAGGPRETQY
>TRBJ2-3|-|TRBV2
ASRLGGRSSDTQY
>TRBJ2-2|-|TRBV10-3
AISGQQGARGTGELF
>TRBJ1-6|once|TRBV30
AWSSGGNSPLH
>TRBJ1-1|once|TRBV5-6
ASSFDPRNTEAF
>TRBJ1-2|-|TRBV9
ASSVGQGVTYGYT
>TRBJ1-1|-|TRBV6-1
ASSPNNRGLEAF
>TRBJ2-7|once|TRBV5-5
ASSLSTGGPYEQY
>TRBJ2-7|-|TRBV4-2
ASSQEPSGFSYEQY
>TRBJ2-1|-|TRBV15
ATSLPGTGVLEQF
>TRBJ1-2|once|TRBV18
ASSPRGQGYGYT
>TRBJ2-6|-|TRBV4-1
ASSQDWGQGAVTGANVLT
>TRBJ1-6|-|TRBV7-8
ASSLESRGASPLH
>TRBJ2-1|-|TRBV30
AWSIRIGGHEQF
>TRBJ1-2|-|TRBV18
ASSPYEGAYGYT
>TRBJ1-1|-|TRBV6-5
ASTAGRNTEAF
>TRBJ2-2|-|TRBV6-5
ASSYGTSGNTGELF
>TRBJ1-1|few|TRBV6-5
ASRPEGQLNTEAF
>TRBJ2-7|-|TRBV15
ATSRVNSLYEQY
>TRBJ2-2|-|TRBV7-7
ASSPQRGGANTGELF
>TRBJ2-1|-|TRBV5-1
ASNHDRGRNEQF
>TRBJ1-4|-|TRBV6-5
ASSSRGSTNEKLF
>TRBJ2-7|-|TRBV10-3
AISVQYEQY
>TRBJ1-4|-|TRBV5-1
ASSRAGGATNEKLF
>TRBJ2-2|-|TRBV11-2
ASSPGLAMNTGELF
>TRBJ1-3|-|TRBV2
ASSGTVEERNTIY
>TRBJ2-7|-|TRBV6-5
ASTWTGGSYEQY
>TRBJ1-6|-|TRBV4-3
ASSPNRGSPLH
>TRBJ2-7|-|TRBV30
AWSVSLYYEQY
>TRBJ1-2|-|TRBV4-3
ASSQEGAYT
>TRBJ2-3|-|TRBV12-5
ASGDMTVSSTDTQY
>TRBJ2-7|-|TRBV4-1
ASSLWTSGGPRIYEQY